This is a list of T cell receptor beta chains from one sample in a study of cytomegalovirus exposure and HLA in healthy donors. Libraries were prepared by immunoSEQ multiplex PCR; TCRdb keeps only in-frame clonotypes and omits some of them. The table includes about 200,000 clones, approximately 77% detected once. Sequencing was performed on PBMCs. All receptors come from a man aged 40-55 years in good health and CMV-seropositive. The CDR3 runs from the conserved cysteine through the conserved F or W. Each record gives: D gene, J gene, clone size, V gene, CDR3 DNA, CDR3 protein. D genes are given only for firm matches. The size entry is marked missing in some rows and otherwise reads once, few, many or a size class.

d_call: TRBD2; j_call: TRBJ2-1; clone_size: NA; v_call: TRBV5-1; cdr3_nt: TGCGCCAGCAGCTGGACTAGCGGGGGGGCCCTGGATGAGCAGTTCTTC; cdr3_aa: CASSWTSGGALDEQFF
d_call: TRBD1; j_call: TRBJ2-1; clone_size: NA; v_call: TRBV27; cdr3_nt: TGTGCCAGCAGTTTAAGGGACAGTCCCCGGGGAATGGGTGAGCAGTTCTTC; cdr3_aa: CASSLRDSPRGMGEQFF
d_call: NA; j_call: TRBJ2-7; clone_size: few; v_call: TRBV5-1; cdr3_nt: TGCGCCAGCAGCTTGGCTGGGACAAACGCCTACGAGCAGTACTTC; cdr3_aa: CASSLAGTNAYEQYF
d_call: TRBD2; j_call: TRBJ2-7; clone_size: NA; v_call: TRBV18; cdr3_nt: TGTGCCAGCTCACCAGGAGCGGGAGGGCCGGTCGAGCAGTACTTC; cdr3_aa: CASSPGAGGPVEQYF
d_call: NA; j_call: TRBJ1-5; clone_size: NA; v_call: TRBV6-1; cdr3_nt: TGTGCCAGCAGTGAAGTGCGAATTGCGCAGCCCCAGCATTTT; cdr3_aa: CASSEVRIAQPQHF
d_call: NA; j_call: TRBJ2-7; clone_size: NA; v_call: TRBV6-1; cdr3_nt: TGTGCCAGCAGCTCCCGAGGGGAGGTCTACGAGCAGTACTTC; cdr3_aa: CASSSRGEVYEQYF
d_call: TRBD2; j_call: TRBJ2-1; clone_size: NA; v_call: TRBV5-8; cdr3_nt: TGTGCCAGCAGCTCGGGGACTAGCGGACGCAATGAGCAGTTCTTC; cdr3_aa: CASSSGTSGRNEQFF
d_call: NA; j_call: TRBJ1-3; clone_size: NA; v_call: TRBV6-5; cdr3_nt: TGTGCCAGCAGTTACGGGAGGGGGTCCGGAAACACCATATATTTT; cdr3_aa: CASSYGRGSGNTIYF
d_call: TRBD2; j_call: TRBJ2-2; clone_size: NA; v_call: TRBV7-2; cdr3_nt: TGTGCCAGCAGCTTCAGGGAACTAGCGGGAGGGGCCGGGGAGCTGTTTTTT; cdr3_aa: CASSFRELAGGAGELFF
d_call: NA; j_call: TRBJ2-7; clone_size: NA; v_call: TRBV6-5; cdr3_nt: TGTGCCAGCAGTTACTCAGGCCCATGGAGCTCCTACGAGCAGTACTTC; cdr3_aa: CASSYSGPWSSYEQYF
d_call: NA; j_call: TRBJ2-3; clone_size: NA; v_call: TRBV15; cdr3_nt: TGTGCCACCAGCTTGGAGCGGTCCACAGATACGCAGTATTTT; cdr3_aa: CATSLERSTDTQYF
d_call: NA; j_call: TRBJ1-5; clone_size: NA; v_call: TRBV28; cdr3_nt: TGTGCCAGCAGAATGACAGGTAACCAGCCCCAGCATTTT; cdr3_aa: CASRMTGNQPQHF
d_call: TRBD1; j_call: TRBJ2-3; clone_size: NA; v_call: TRBV13; cdr3_nt: TGTGCCAGCAGCAAAACACAGGGGGCTGGAGCAACAGATACGCAGTATTTT; cdr3_aa: CASSKTQGAGATDTQYF
d_call: NA; j_call: TRBJ2-5; clone_size: NA; v_call: TRBV9; cdr3_nt: TGTGCCAGCAGCCCCCCAGGCAGTTTGGAAGTGACCCAGTACTTC; cdr3_aa: CASSPPGSLEVTQYF
d_call: NA; j_call: TRBJ2-7; clone_size: NA; v_call: TRBV5-1; cdr3_nt: TGCGCCAGCAGCTTGGAACTGACCTACGAGCAGTACTTC; cdr3_aa: CASSLELTYEQYF
d_call: TRBD2; j_call: TRBJ2-1; clone_size: once; v_call: TRBV19; cdr3_nt: TGTGCCAGTAGTTCCGGGGGGGCCGCTGAGCAGTTCTTC; cdr3_aa: CASSSGGAAEQFF
d_call: TRBD2; j_call: TRBJ2-3; clone_size: few; v_call: TRBV12-5; cdr3_nt: TGTGCTAGTGGTTTAGAGGGACTAGCGGGAGGGCCGGGGAATACGCAGTATTTT; cdr3_aa: CASGLEGLAGGPGNTQYF
d_call: NA; j_call: TRBJ2-7; clone_size: NA; v_call: TRBV6-5; cdr3_nt: TGTGCCAGCAGCCAGGACTATCTACGAGGGCAGTACTTC; cdr3_aa: CASSQDYLRGQYF
d_call: NA; j_call: TRBJ1-1; clone_size: NA; v_call: TRBV5-6; cdr3_nt: TGTGCCAGCAGCTTGGCCGGTCAGGTGAACACTGAAGCTTTCTTT; cdr3_aa: CASSLAGQVNTEAFF
d_call: TRBD1; j_call: TRBJ2-7; clone_size: NA; v_call: TRBV9; cdr3_nt: TGTGCCAGCAGTCCCCAGGGGGCGGCCTACGAGCAGTACTTC; cdr3_aa: CASSPQGAAYEQYF
d_call: NA; j_call: TRBJ2-5; clone_size: NA; v_call: TRBV7-2; cdr3_nt: TGTGCCAGCAGCTTATCGTCTAGAAAGGAGACCCAGTACTTC; cdr3_aa: CASSLSSRKETQYF
d_call: NA; j_call: TRBJ1-3; clone_size: NA; v_call: TRBV29-1; cdr3_nt: TGCAGCCCCGAGCTCTCTGGAAACACCATATATTTT; cdr3_aa: CSPELSGNTIYF
d_call: TRBD2; j_call: TRBJ2-3; clone_size: NA; v_call: TRBV2; cdr3_nt: TGTGCCAGCAGTGGTATCGTTGGCCTAGCGGGGGGAGATACGCAGTATTTT; cdr3_aa: CASSGIVGLAGGDTQYF
d_call: NA; j_call: TRBJ1-1; clone_size: NA; v_call: TRBV2; cdr3_nt: TGTGCCAGCAGTGAACAATCTGAAGCTTTCTTT; cdr3_aa: CASSEQSEAFF
d_call: NA; j_call: TRBJ1-6; clone_size: NA; v_call: TRBV19; cdr3_nt: TGTGCCAGTAGTATCCGCCCGCTGAGCGGCTCCTATAATTCACCCCTCCACTTT; cdr3_aa: CASSIRPLSGSYNSPLHF
d_call: NA; j_call: TRBJ2-1; clone_size: NA; v_call: TRBV19; cdr3_nt: TGTGCCAGTAGTCCCCGGGACTCGAGTTTGGGCAATGAGCAGTTCTTC; cdr3_aa: CASSPRDSSLGNEQFF
d_call: NA; j_call: TRBJ1-3; clone_size: NA; v_call: TRBV15; cdr3_nt: TGTGCCACCAGCAGAGATCCGGGGATCCAAAACACCATATATTTT; cdr3_aa: CATSRDPGIQNTIYF
d_call: TRBD2; j_call: TRBJ2-1; clone_size: NA; v_call: TRBV4-2; cdr3_nt: TGTGCCAGCAGCCAAGATCGAACCAGCGGGAGTTTATCTTACAATGAGCAGTTCTTC; cdr3_aa: CASSQDRTSGSLSYNEQFF
d_call: TRBD2; j_call: TRBJ2-1; clone_size: NA; v_call: TRBV5-4; cdr3_nt: TGTGCCAGCCGCCCCTCTAGCGGGACTTACAATGAGCAGTTCTTC; cdr3_aa: CASRPSSGTYNEQFF
d_call: NA; j_call: TRBJ1-1; clone_size: NA; v_call: TRBV5-1; cdr3_nt: TGCGCCAGCAGCTTGTTCGGCACTGAAGCTTTCTTT; cdr3_aa: CASSLFGTEAFF
d_call: TRBD1; j_call: TRBJ2-1; clone_size: NA; v_call: TRBV27; cdr3_nt: TGTGCCAGCAGAGAGGGGGGACAGGGAGGGAATGAGCAGTTCTTC; cdr3_aa: CASREGGQGGNEQFF
d_call: NA; j_call: TRBJ2-1; clone_size: few; v_call: TRBV4-2; cdr3_nt: TGTGCCAGCAGCCAAGATGGACTATACAATGAGCAGTTCTTC; cdr3_aa: CASSQDGLYNEQFF
d_call: TRBD2; j_call: TRBJ2-7; clone_size: NA; v_call: TRBV2; cdr3_nt: TGTGCCAGCAGTATAAGCGGGGCTAGCTACGAGCAGTACTTC; cdr3_aa: CASSISGASYEQYF
d_call: TRBD1; j_call: TRBJ2-7; clone_size: once; v_call: TRBV6-5; cdr3_nt: TGTGCCAGCAGTAGCCCGGGACAGGGGGGTGGCGAGCAGTACTTC; cdr3_aa: CASSSPGQGGGEQYF
d_call: TRBD2; j_call: TRBJ2-1; clone_size: NA; v_call: TRBV11-2; cdr3_nt: TGTGCCAGCAGCTCGATGATCGGCCAGCGGGGATACAATGAGCAGTTCTTC; cdr3_aa: CASSSMIGQRGYNEQFF
d_call: NA; j_call: TRBJ2-1; clone_size: once; v_call: TRBV29-1; cdr3_nt: TGCAGCGTTGCGTTCCGACAGGCTACCTACAATGAGCAGTTCTTC; cdr3_aa: CSVAFRQATYNEQFF
d_call: TRBD1; j_call: TRBJ1-2; clone_size: NA; v_call: TRBV7-9; cdr3_nt: TGTGCCAGCAGCTTGGGACAGGTGCCCAACGGTGATGGCTACACCTTC; cdr3_aa: CASSLGQVPNGDGYTF
d_call: TRBD2; j_call: TRBJ2-7; clone_size: NA; v_call: TRBV5-1; cdr3_nt: TGCGCCAGTGGGGGGGACTCCTCCTACGAGCAGTACTTC; cdr3_aa: CASGGDSSYEQYF
d_call: TRBD2; j_call: TRBJ2-3; clone_size: few; v_call: TRBV29-1; cdr3_nt: TGCAGCGTTTCGACTAGCGGGAGAGATACGCAGTATTTT; cdr3_aa: CSVSTSGRDTQYF
d_call: TRBD1; j_call: TRBJ2-2; clone_size: NA; v_call: TRBV18; cdr3_nt: TGTGCCAGCTCACCGACAGGGGTGGACACCGGGGAGCTGTTTTTT; cdr3_aa: CASSPTGVDTGELFF
d_call: TRBD2; j_call: TRBJ2-1; clone_size: NA; v_call: TRBV7-3; cdr3_nt: TGTGCCAGCAGCTTAAGCGGGAGCACCTACAATGAGCAGTTCTTC; cdr3_aa: CASSLSGSTYNEQFF
d_call: TRBD2; j_call: TRBJ2-7; clone_size: once; v_call: TRBV6-5; cdr3_nt: TGTGCCAGCAGCCGACTAGCGGGCGCCTACGAGCAGTACTTC; cdr3_aa: CASSRLAGAYEQYF
d_call: NA; j_call: TRBJ1-5; clone_size: NA; v_call: TRBV4-1; cdr3_nt: TGCGCCAGCAGCCAACCAGGGACATTAAATCAGCCCCAGCATTTT; cdr3_aa: CASSQPGTLNQPQHF
d_call: TRBD2; j_call: TRBJ2-3; clone_size: NA; v_call: TRBV7-8; cdr3_nt: TGTGCCAGCAGCCCGAGGGGGCGGGGGGGCTATGGAGATACGCAGTATTTT; cdr3_aa: CASSPRGRGGYGDTQYF
d_call: TRBD1; j_call: TRBJ2-3; clone_size: NA; v_call: TRBV7-9; cdr3_nt: TGTGCCAGCAGCTTCCTTTGGCAGGGGGCCTCTTTATGGACAGATACGCAGTATTTT; cdr3_aa: CASSFLWQGASLWTDTQYF
d_call: NA; j_call: TRBJ2-3; clone_size: few; v_call: TRBV18; cdr3_nt: TGTGCCAGCTCAACGAACAGGGTAGATACGCAGTATTTT; cdr3_aa: CASSTNRVDTQYF
d_call: NA; j_call: TRBJ2-5; clone_size: NA; v_call: TRBV25-1; cdr3_nt: TGTGCCAGCAGTGGAGGGCCGGGAGAGACCCAGTACTTC; cdr3_aa: CASSGGPGETQYF
d_call: NA; j_call: TRBJ2-1; clone_size: once; v_call: TRBV7-8; cdr3_nt: TGTGCCAGCAGCTTAGCCAGGACAGGGCAGACTAGCATCTACTATGAGCAGTTCTTC; cdr3_aa: CASSLARTGQTSIYYEQFF
d_call: NA; j_call: TRBJ1-5; clone_size: NA; v_call: TRBV6-1; cdr3_nt: TGTGCCAGCCTTGTCGGGGGGTCCGATCAGCCCCAGCATTTT; cdr3_aa: CASLVGGSDQPQHF
d_call: TRBD1; j_call: TRBJ1-2; clone_size: once; v_call: TRBV2; cdr3_nt: TGTGCCAGCAGAACAGGGGGCGCGGACTATGGCTACACCTTC; cdr3_aa: CASRTGGADYGYTF
d_call: TRBD2; j_call: TRBJ2-2; clone_size: NA; v_call: TRBV5-1; cdr3_nt: TGCGCCAGCAGCTCAGGACTAGTCCCCGGGGAGCTGTTTTTT; cdr3_aa: CASSSGLVPGELFF
d_call: NA; j_call: TRBJ1-2; clone_size: NA; v_call: TRBV27; cdr3_nt: TGTGCCAGCAGTAGTATTCGGGCTAACTATGGCTACACCTTC; cdr3_aa: CASSSIRANYGYTF
d_call: TRBD1; j_call: TRBJ1-5; clone_size: NA; v_call: TRBV29-1; cdr3_nt: TGCAGCGTGGGCCCAGGGGGAAATCAGCCCCAGCATTTT; cdr3_aa: CSVGPGGNQPQHF
d_call: NA; j_call: TRBJ2-3; clone_size: NA; v_call: TRBV7-9; cdr3_nt: TGTGCCAGCAGCTTGATAGCGAGCGATACGCAGTATTTT; cdr3_aa: CASSLIASDTQYF
d_call: NA; j_call: TRBJ2-2; clone_size: NA; v_call: TRBV7-3; cdr3_nt: TGTGCCAGCAGCCGGGGGGCCTGGGGCGGGGAGCTGTTTTTT; cdr3_aa: CASSRGAWGGELFF
d_call: TRBD2; j_call: TRBJ2-1; clone_size: NA; v_call: TRBV7-8; cdr3_nt: TGTGCCAGCAGTTCCGGGCTAGCGGTCTCTTGGATCTACAATGAGCAGTTCTTC; cdr3_aa: CASSSGLAVSWIYNEQFF
d_call: TRBD2; j_call: TRBJ2-2; clone_size: NA; v_call: TRBV19; cdr3_nt: TGTGCCAGTAGTATAGGAAGCGGGGGGCGACAGCTGTTTTTT; cdr3_aa: CASSIGSGGRQLFF